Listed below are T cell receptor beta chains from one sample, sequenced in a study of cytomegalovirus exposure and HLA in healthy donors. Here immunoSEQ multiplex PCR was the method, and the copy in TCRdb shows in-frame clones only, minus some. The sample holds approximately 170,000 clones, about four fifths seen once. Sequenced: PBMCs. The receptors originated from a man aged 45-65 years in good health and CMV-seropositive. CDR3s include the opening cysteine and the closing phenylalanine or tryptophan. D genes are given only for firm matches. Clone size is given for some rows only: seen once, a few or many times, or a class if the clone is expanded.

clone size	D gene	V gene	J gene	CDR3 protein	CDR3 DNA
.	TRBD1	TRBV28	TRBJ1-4	CASKTGGPETNEKLFF	TGTGCCAGCAAGACAGGGGGCCCTGAAACTAATGAAAAACTGTTTTTT
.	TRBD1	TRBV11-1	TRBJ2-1	CASSPTGTAYNEQFF	TGTGCCAGCAGTCCCACCGGGACAGCTTACAATGAGCAGTTCTTC
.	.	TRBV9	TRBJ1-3	CASSVEEPGNTIYF	TGTGCCAGCAGCGTAGAGGAGCCTGGAAACACCATATATTTT
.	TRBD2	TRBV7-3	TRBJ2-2	CASSLGLAGAGELFF	TGTGCCAGCAGTCTCGGACTAGCGGGAGCCGGGGAGCTGTTTTTT
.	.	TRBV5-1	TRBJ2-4	CASSLRESGNIQYF	TGCGCCAGCAGCTTGAGGGAGTCGGGAAACATTCAGTACTTC
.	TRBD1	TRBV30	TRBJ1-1	CAWSRTGGTEAFF	TGTGCCTGGAGCCGGACAGGGGGCACTGAAGCTTTCTTT
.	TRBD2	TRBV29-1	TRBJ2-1	CSGRGGSGSTEQFF	TGCAGTGGCCGAGGGGGGAGCGGGAGTACTGAGCAGTTCTTC
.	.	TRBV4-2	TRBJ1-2	CASSPEGEGGYTF	TGTGCCAGCAGCCCTGAGGGGGAGGGTGGCTACACCTTC
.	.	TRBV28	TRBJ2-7	CASSLFRAGLYEQYF	TGTGCCAGCAGTTTATTCAGGGCCGGGCTTTACGAGCAGTACTTC
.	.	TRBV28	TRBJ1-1	CASTTPGLGNTEAFF	TGTGCCAGCACGACCCCCGGACTGGGGAACACTGAAGCTTTCTTT
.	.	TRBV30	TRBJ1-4	CAWNRGNRLFF	TGTGCCTGGAATAGGGGGAATAGGCTGTTTTTT
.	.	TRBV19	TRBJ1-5	CASSIDAGIGQPQHF	TGTGCCAGTAGTATAGATGCGGGGATCGGCCAGCCCCAGCATTTT
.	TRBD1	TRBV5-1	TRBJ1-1	CASRGTGSDTEAFF	TGCGCCAGCAGAGGGACAGGGAGTGACACTGAAGCTTTCTTT
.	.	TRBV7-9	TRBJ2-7	CASSLTRGYEQYF	TGTGCCAGCAGCTTAACAAGGGGCTACGAGCAGTACTTC
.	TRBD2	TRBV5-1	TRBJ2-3	CASSELADGTDTQYF	TGCGCCAGCAGCGAACTAGCGGATGGCACAGATACGCAGTATTTT
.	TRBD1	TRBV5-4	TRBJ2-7	CASSLGDRGVYEQYF	TGTGCCAGCAGCTTGGGGGACAGGGGGGTCTACGAGCAGTACTTC
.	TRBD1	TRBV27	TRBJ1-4	CASSLGDRAIGKLFF	TGTGCCAGCAGCCTCGGGGACAGGGCTATAGGAAAACTGTTTTTT
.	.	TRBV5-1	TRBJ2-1	CASSLALGGSDEQFF	TGCGCCAGCAGCTTGGCCCTAGGGGGAAGCGACGAGCAGTTCTTC
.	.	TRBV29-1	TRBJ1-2	CSSGGSYGYYTF	TGCAGCTCGGGCGGGAGCTATGGGTACTACACCTTC
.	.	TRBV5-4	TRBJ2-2	CASTNINTGELFF	TGTGCCAGCACGAACATAAACACCGGGGAGCTGTTTTTT
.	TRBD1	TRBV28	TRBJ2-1	CASSLAAAGGRNEQFF	TGTGCCAGCAGTTTAGCAGCGGCAGGGGGACGCAATGAGCAGTTCTTC
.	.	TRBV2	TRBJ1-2	CASKGGGRGYTF	TGTGCCAGCAAGGGGGGGGGCCGTGGCTACACCTTC
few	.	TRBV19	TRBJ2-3	CASSIWGPDTQYF	TGTGCCAGTAGTATCTGGGGCCCAGATACGCAGTATTTT
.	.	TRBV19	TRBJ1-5	CASSMGAYSNQPQHF	TGTGCCAGTAGTATGGGGGCCTATAGCAATCAGCCCCAGCATTTT
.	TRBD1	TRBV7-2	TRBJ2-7	CASRVKGQGAYEQYF	TGTGCCAGCAGGGTAAAGGGACAGGGGGCTTACGAGCAGTACTTC
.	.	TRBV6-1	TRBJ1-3	CASSELRRADGNTIYF	TGTGCCAGCAGTGAACTAAGGAGGGCAGACGGAAACACCATATATTTT
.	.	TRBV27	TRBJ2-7	CASSLIQGPSYEQYF	TGTGCCAGCAGTTTGATTCAGGGGCCATCCTACGAGCAGTACTTC
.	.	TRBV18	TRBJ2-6	CASSTAFSGANVLTF	TGTGCCAGCTCAACTGCATTCTCTGGGGCCAACGTCCTGACTTTC
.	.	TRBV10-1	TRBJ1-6	CASSGGGAGMENSPLHF	TGCGCCAGCAGTGGAGGCGGTGCAGGGATGGAGAATTCACCCCTCCACTTT
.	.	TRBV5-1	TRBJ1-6	CASSLSGYNSPLHF	TGCGCCAGCAGCTTGTCGGGATATAATTCACCCCTCCACTTT
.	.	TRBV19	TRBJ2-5	CASSKGVTQYF	TGTGCCAGTAGTAAAGGGGTGACCCAGTACTTC
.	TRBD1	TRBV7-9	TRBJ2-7	CASSLAGRGPYEQYF	TGTGCCAGCAGCTTAGCGGGCAGGGGGCCCTACGAGCAGTACTTC
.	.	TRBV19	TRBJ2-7	CASSSGAYEQYF	TGTGCCAGTAGTTCCGGAGCCTACGAGCAGTACTTC
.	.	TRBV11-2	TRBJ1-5	CASSLDTGLQPQHF	TGTGCCAGCAGCTTAGATACAGGGTTGCAGCCCCAGCATTTT
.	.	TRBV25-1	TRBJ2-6	CASLYSGANVLTF	TGTGCCAGCCTCTACTCTGGGGCCAACGTCCTGACTTTC
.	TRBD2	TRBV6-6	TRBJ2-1	CASSYEAGGPNEQFF	TGTGCCAGCAGTTACGAGGCGGGGGGGCCCAATGAGCAGTTCTTC
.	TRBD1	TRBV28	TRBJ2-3	CASSLVDREPDTQYF	TGTGCCAGCAGTTTAGTCGACAGGGAACCAGATACGCAGTATTTT
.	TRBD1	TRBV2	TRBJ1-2	CASNPGGTGGSYGYTF	TGTGCCAGCAACCCTGGAGGGACAGGGGGCTCCTATGGCTACACCTTC
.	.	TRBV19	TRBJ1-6	CASSIPIGQNSPLHF	TGTGCCAGTAGTATCCCAATTGGACAGAATTCACCCCTCCACTTT
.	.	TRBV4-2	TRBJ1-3	CASSQGGTRDTIYF	TGTGCCAGCAGCCAAGGCGGGACTCGGGACACCATATATTTT
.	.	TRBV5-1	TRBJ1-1	CASSPGTTSMNTEAFF	TGCGCCAGCAGCCCGGGGACAACCTCTATGAACACTGAAGCTTTCTTT
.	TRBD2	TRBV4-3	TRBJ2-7	CASSRGTSGSYEQYF	TGCGCCAGCAGCCGAGGGACTAGCGGATCCTACGAGCAGTACTTC
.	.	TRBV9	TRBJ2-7	CASSGDSYEQYF	TGTGCCAGCAGCGGCGACTCCTACGAGCAGTACTTC
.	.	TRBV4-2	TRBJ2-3	CASSQEGAPAGDTQYF	TGTGCCAGCAGCCAAGAAGGGGCTCCAGCGGGAGATACGCAGTATTTT
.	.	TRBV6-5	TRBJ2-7	CASSSTGLGAYEQYF	TGTGCCAGCAGTTCGACGGGTCTGGGTGCTTACGAGCAGTACTTC
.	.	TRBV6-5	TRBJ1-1	CASRQGIAEAFF	TGTGCCAGCAGGCAGGGTATCGCTGAAGCTTTCTTT
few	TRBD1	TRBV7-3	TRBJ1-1	CASSSRQGTEAFF	TGTGCCAGCAGCTCTCGACAGGGTACTGAAGCTTTCTTT
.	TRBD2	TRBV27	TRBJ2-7	CASSPRGTSGYEQYF	TGTGCCAGCAGTCCCCGTGGGACTAGCGGCTACGAGCAGTACTTC
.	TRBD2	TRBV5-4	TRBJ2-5	CASSHHPSGNIETQYF	TGTGCCAGCAGCCACCACCCTAGCGGGAATATAGAGACCCAGTACTTC
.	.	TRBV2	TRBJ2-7	CASSETVRIYEQYF	TGTGCCAGCAGTGAAACCGTGCGGATCTACGAGCAGTACTTC
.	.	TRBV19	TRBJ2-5	CASSISTGQETQYF	TGTGCCAGTAGTATTTCGACTGGCCAAGAGACCCAGTACTTC
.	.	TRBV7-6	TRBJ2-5	CASSSQGRETQYF	TGTGCCAGCAGCTCCCAGGGGAGAGAGACCCAGTACTTC